The entry below gives a single TCR beta chain sequence along with its context. The clone's antigen remains unknown. No much larger clone exists at a distance of one base, and base qualities are not known. TCRbeta CDR3 regions were amplified from genomic DNA using the immunoSEQ Assay, a bias-controlled multiplex PCR. In the paper's pipeline: Within the assay, amplification of reference gene primers was used to estimate how many nucleated cells each sample contained. To quantify the absolute abundance of each unique TCRbeta CDR3 rearrangement, sequence reads were collapsed and filtered. For each sample, productive Simpson clonality was calculated as the square root of Simpson's diversity index across productive rearrangements. TCRdb's version of the immuneACCESS table is confined to in-frame rearrangements and falls short of the full clone set. An unresolved V gene accounts for under half of the shortfall where checked; the remainder is of unknown origin. V and J calls and clone size follow that table, whereas D and trimming were derived from the DNA. For this sample there are about 170,000 clones; more than 75% appear just once. Around 3.3% of the sample is in the top ten clones.

The record originates from a study of blood T cell repertoires in COVID-19 (dated by TCRdb to the early 2020s). In terms of the full investigation: Samples from collaborators originated in the United States, Italy and Spain and spanned both the acute and convalescent phases of COVID-19. The repertoires were released in a freely available public database meant as a resource for research on the immune response to SARS-CoV-2. Nearly every sample came with metadata listing a de-identified subject ID, COVID-19 status, age in years and sex. HLA class I and class II types, where available, came from metadata supplied by the sample provider rather than from assay-based typing. The material from the prospective study consisted of cDNA or gDNA derived from T cells, B-cell-depleted T cells, or PBMCs. Samples were obtained from the ongoing ImmuneRACE study (first 160 participants) and from over a thousand subjects provided by 6 global collaborators. Subjects who had been exposed to COVID-19, were actively infected with it, or had recovered from it provided the deeply sampled blood TCRbeta repertoires that made up the dataset.

Collaborating institutions collected whole blood in K2EDTA tubes following their own protocols. For TCRbeta analysis, collaborators shipped samples as frozen whole blood, isolated PBMCs, or DNA extracted from either of those sample types. The CDR3, cysteine through phenylalanine, is 12 amino acids long. Only the CDR3 region is kept as DNA, spanning 36 bases read in frame from base 1. V and J are truncated by 3 bases and 6 bases respectively, leaving an intervening sequence of 8 bases. What the authors observed across the whole study: The amount of clinical and demographic metadata varied by source and participant and was provided uncurated.

Sequenced sample: peripheral blood. The sequence is built from TRBV12-3 or TRBV12-4 and TRBJ1-1; TRBD1 might be the D gene, on 5 matching bases. This TCR was recovered from a man between 70 and 80 years old with acute or convalescent COVID-19. The DNA sequence follows: TGTGCCAGCAGTTTGGGGGGGGCTGAAGCTTTCTTT. Translated, it reads CASSLGGAEAFF.